This T cell receptor beta chain was captured in a study of shared clonotypes between healthy human individuals. The study ran the assay at deep level. Per the original methods: ImmunoSEQ only sent back junction sequences with no quality scores, so filtering was done differently. Measured with immunoSEQ multiplex PCR; TCRdb has only the in-frame clones, and not every one. That table is the source of V, J and clone size, and D and trimming were worked out from the DNA. The data show about 580,000 clones, with roughly 98% seen just once and 0.3% held by the top ten. The CDR3 is 13 residues long. Germline CDR1 reads MNHNY; CDR2 reads SVGAGI (reference sequence). Trimming took 0 bases from V and 9 from J, leaving 9 bases between them. Naive CD8 cells were CD45RO-negative, positively selected for CCR7, excluding terminally differentiated effector memory CD45RA+ cells.

The sample was naive CD8+ T cells sorted from blood. The chain joins TRBV6-6 to TRBJ2-1; D gene ambiguous. The origin of this receptor is a man in his thirties or forties in good health. The CDR3 spells CASSYSFWAEQFF. The CDR3 nucleotides read TGTGCCAGCAGTTACTCTTTTTGGGCTGAGCAGTTCTTC.